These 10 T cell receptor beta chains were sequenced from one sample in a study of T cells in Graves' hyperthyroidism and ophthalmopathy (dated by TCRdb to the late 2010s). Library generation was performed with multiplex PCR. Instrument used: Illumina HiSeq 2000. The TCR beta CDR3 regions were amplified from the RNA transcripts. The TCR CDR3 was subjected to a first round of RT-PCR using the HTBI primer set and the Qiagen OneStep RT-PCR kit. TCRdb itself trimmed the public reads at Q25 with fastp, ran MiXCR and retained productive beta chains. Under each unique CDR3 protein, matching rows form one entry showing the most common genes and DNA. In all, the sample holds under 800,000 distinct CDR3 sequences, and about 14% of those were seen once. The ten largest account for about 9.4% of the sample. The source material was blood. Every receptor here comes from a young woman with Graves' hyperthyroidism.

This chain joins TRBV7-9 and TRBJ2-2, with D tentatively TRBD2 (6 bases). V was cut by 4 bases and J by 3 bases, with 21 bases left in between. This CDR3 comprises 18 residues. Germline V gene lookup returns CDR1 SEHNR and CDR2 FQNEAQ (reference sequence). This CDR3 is CASSSKSPRDWYTGELFF. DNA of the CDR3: TGTGCCAGCAGCTCGAAATCCCCCAGGGACTGGTACACCGGGGAGCTGTTTTTT.

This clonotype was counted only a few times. The CDR3 loop reads CASSQDPPGLERAYSTDTQYF. DNA of the CDR3: TGCGCCAGCAGCCAAGATCCCCCCGGACTAGAGAGGGCGTATAGCACAGATACGCAGTATTTT. The gene calls are TRBV4-3 and TRBJ2-3; 7 bases are shared with TRBD2. The V and J ends lost 0 bases and 0 bases, in that order; junction bases with no gene match: 18. Per the germline V gene, CDR1 is LGHNA and CDR2 is YSLEER. The CDR3 spans 21 residues.

CDR3 coding DNA: TGTGCCAGCAGCGTAGGGCGGATTAGTGAGGGCTACAATGAGCAGTTCTTC. Encoded protein: CASSVGRISEGYNEQFF. The chain employs TRBV9 and TRBJ2-1, with TRBD2 as a possible D gene (5 bases). Germline V CDR1 and CDR2: SGDLS, YYNGEE. CDR3 length: 17 residues. V lost 0 bases to trimming and J lost 3 bases, with 16 bases between them.

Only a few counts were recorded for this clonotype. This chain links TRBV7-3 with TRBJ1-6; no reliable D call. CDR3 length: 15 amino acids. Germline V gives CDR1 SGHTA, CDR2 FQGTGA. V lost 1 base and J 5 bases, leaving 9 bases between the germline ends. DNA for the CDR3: TGTGCCAGCAGCTTAAGGGCGCAAGATAATTCACCCCTCCACTTT. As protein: CASSLRAQDNSPLHF.

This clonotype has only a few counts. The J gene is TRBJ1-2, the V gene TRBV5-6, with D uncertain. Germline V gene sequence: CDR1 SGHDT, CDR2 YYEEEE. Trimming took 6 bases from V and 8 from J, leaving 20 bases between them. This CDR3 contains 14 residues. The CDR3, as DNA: TGTGCCAGCAATGCAGGAGGACTCACTAGCGGCTACACCTTC. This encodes CASNAGGLTSGYTF.

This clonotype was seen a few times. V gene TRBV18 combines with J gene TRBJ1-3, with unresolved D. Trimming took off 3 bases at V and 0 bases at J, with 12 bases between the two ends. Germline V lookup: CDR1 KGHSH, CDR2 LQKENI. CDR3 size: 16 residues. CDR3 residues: CASSPVAASSGNTIYF. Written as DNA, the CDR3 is TGTGCCAGCTCACCGGTTGCCGCGAGCTCTGGAAACACCATATATTTT. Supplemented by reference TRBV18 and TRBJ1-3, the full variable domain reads NAGVMQNPRHLVRRRGQEARLRCSPMKGHSHVYWYRQLPEEGLKFMVYLQKENIIDESGMPKERFSAEFPKEGPSILRIQQVVRGDSAAYFCASSPVAASSGNTIYFGEGSWLTVV.

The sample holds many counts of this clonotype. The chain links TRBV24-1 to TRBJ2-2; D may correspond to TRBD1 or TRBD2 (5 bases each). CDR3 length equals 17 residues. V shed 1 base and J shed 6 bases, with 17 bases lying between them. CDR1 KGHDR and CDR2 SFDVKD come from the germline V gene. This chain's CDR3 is CATSDFGSSTGPGELFF. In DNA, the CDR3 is TGTGCCACCAGTGATTTTGGGAGTTCAACAGGTCCCGGGGAGCTGTTTTTT.

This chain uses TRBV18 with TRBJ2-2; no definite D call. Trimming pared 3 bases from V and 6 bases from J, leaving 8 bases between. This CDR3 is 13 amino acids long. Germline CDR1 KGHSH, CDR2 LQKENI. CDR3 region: CASSPLSPGELFF. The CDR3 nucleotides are TGTGCCAGCTCACCCCTATCTCCCGGGGAGCTGTTTTTT.

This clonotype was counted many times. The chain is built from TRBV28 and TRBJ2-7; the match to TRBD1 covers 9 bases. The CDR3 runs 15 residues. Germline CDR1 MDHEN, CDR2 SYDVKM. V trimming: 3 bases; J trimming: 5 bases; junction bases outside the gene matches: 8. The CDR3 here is CASSFPGTGSHEQYF. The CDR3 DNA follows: TGTGCCAGCAGTTTCCCCGGGACAGGGAGCCACGAGCAGTACTTC.

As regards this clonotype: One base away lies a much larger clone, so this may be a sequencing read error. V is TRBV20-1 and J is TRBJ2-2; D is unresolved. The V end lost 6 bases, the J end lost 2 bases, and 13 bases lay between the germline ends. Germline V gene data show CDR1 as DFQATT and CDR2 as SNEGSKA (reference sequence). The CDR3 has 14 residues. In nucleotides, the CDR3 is TGCAGTGCCCTGGGGATCTATAACACCGGGGAGCTGTTTTTT. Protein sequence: CSALGIYNTGELFF.